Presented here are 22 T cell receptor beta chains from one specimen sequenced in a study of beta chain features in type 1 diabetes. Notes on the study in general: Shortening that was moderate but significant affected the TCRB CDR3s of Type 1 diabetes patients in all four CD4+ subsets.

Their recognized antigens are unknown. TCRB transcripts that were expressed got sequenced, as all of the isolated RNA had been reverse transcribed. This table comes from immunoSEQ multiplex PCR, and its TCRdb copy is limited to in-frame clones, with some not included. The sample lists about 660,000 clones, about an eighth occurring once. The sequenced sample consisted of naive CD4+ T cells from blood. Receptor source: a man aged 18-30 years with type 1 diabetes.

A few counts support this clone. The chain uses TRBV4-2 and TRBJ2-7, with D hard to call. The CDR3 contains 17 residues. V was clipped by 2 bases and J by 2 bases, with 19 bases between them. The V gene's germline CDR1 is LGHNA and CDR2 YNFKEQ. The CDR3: CASSQMSRRNLPYEQYF. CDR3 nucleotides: TGTGCCAGCAGCCAAATGTCGAGACGAAACCTGCCCTACGAGCAGTACTTC.

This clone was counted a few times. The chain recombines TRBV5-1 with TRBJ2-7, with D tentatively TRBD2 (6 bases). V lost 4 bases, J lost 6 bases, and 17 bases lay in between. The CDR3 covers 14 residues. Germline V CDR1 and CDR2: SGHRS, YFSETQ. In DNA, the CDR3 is TGCGCCAGCAGCCCGGCCGGGACTTCCCTCGAGCAGTACTTC. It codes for CASSPAGTSLEQYF.

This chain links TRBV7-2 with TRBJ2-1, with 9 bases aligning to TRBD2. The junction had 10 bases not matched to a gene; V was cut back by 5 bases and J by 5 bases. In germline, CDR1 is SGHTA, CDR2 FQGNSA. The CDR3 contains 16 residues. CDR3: CASSPRAAGGHNEQFF. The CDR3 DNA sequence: TGTGCCAGCAGCCCCAGGGCGGCGGGGGGGCACAATGAGCAGTTCTTC. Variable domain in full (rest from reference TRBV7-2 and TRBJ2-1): GAGVSQSPSNKVTEKGKDVELRCDPISGHTALYWYRQSLGQGLEFLIYFQGNSAPDKSGLPSDRFSAERTGGSVSTLTIQRTQQEDSAVYLCASSPRAAGGHNEQFFGPGTRLTVL.

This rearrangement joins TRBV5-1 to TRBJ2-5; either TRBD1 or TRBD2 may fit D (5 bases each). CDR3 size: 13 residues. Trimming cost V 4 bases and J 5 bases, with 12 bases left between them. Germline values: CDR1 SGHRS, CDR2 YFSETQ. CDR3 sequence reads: CASSPREMETQYF. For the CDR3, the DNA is TGCGCCAGCAGCCCCAGGGAGATGGAGACCCAGTACTTC.

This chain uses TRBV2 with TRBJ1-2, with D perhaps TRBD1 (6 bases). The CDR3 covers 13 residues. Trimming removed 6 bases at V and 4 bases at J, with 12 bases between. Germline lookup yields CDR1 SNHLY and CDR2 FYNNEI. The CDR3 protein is CASRRDTSYGYTF. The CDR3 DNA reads TGTGCCAGCAGAAGGGACACCTCCTATGGCTACACCTTC.

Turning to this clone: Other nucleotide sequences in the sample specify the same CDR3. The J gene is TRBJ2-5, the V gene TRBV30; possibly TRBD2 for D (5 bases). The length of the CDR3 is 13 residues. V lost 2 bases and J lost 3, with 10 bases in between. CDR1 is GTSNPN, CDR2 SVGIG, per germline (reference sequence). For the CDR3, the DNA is TGTGCCTGGAGTCTCGGAGGTGAAGAGACCCAGTACTTC. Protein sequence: CAWSLGGEETQYF.

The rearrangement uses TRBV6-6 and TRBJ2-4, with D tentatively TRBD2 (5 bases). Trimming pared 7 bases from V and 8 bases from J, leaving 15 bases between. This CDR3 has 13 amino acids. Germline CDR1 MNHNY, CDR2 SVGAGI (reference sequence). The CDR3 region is CASNGEMSHIQYF. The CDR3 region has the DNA TGTGCCAGCAACGGGGAGATGTCCCACATTCAGTACTTC.

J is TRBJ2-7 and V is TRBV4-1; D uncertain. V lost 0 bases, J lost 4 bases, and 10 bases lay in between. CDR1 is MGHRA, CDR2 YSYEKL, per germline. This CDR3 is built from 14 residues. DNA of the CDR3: TGCGCCAGCAGCCAAGATTTAGCTGAGTACGAGCAGTACTTC. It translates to CASSQDLAEYEQYF.

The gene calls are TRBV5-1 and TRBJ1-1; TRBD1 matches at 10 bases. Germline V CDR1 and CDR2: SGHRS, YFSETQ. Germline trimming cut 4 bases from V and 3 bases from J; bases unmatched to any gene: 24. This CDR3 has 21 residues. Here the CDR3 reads CASSQYQGNIVGTGVDTEAFF. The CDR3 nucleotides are TGCGCCAGCAGCCAATATCAGGGTAACATTGTGGGGACAGGGGTGGACACTGAAGCTTTCTTT.

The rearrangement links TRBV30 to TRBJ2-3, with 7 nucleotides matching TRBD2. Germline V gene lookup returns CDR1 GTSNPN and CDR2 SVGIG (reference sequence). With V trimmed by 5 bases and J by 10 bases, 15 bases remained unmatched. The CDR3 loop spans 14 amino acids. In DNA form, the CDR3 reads TGTGCCTGGGCCCCGGGACTACCGAGGTCCCCGCAGTATTTT. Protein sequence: CAWAPGLPRSPQYF.

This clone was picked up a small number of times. CDR3 residues: CASSESLGGRAYEQFF. In DNA form, the CDR3 reads TGTGCCAGCAGCGAATCGTTGGGCGGGAGGGCTTATGAGCAGTTCTTC. The rearrangement uses TRBV14 and TRBJ2-1; 9 bases are a match to TRBD2. CDR1 and CDR2 (germline): SGHDN, FVKESK. This CDR3 has 16 amino acids. V trimming: 5 bases; J trimming: 8 bases; junction bases outside the gene matches: 13.

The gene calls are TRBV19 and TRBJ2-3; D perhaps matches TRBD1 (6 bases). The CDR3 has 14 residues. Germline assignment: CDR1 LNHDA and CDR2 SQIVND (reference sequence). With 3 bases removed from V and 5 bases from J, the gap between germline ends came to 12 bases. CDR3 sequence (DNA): TGTGCCAGTAGTATGGGGCAGGGGCGAGATACGCAGTATTTT. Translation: CASSMGQGRDTQYF.

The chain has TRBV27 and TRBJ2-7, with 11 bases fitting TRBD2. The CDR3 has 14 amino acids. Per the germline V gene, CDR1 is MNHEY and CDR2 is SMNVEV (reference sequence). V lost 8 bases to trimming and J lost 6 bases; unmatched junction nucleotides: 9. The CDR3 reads CASSRTSGLLEQYF. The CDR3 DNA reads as TGTGCCAGCTCGAGGACTAGCGGGCTTCTCGAGCAGTACTTC.

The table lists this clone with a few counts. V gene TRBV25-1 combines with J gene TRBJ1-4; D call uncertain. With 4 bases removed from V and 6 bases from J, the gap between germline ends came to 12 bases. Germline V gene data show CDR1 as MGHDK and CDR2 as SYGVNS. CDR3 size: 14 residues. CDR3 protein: CASSGQETYEKLFF. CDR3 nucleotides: TGTGCCAGCAGTGGACAAGAGACTTATGAAAAACTGTTTTTT.

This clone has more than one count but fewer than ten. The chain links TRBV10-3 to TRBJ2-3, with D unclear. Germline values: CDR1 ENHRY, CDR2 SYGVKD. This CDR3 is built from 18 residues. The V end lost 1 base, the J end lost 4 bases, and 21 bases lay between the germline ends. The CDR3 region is CAISEFQQSRSWADTQYF. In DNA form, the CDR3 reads TGTGCCATCAGTGAGTTCCAGCAGAGCAGGTCGTGGGCAGATACGCAGTATTTT.

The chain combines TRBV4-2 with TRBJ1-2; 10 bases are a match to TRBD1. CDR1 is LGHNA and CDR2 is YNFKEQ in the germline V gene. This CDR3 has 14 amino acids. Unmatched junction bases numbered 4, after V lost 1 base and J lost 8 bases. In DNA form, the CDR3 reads TGTGCCAGCAGCCAAGGACAGGGGGCGAGAGGCTACACCTTC. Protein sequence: CASSQGQGARGYTF.

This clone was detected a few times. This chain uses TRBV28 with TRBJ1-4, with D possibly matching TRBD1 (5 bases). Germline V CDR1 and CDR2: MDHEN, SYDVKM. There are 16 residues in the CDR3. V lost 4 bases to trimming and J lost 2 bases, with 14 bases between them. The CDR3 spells CASSSPRGITNEKLFF. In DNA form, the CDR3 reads TGTGCCAGCAGTTCACCTCGGGGGATTACTAATGAAAAACTGTTTTTT.

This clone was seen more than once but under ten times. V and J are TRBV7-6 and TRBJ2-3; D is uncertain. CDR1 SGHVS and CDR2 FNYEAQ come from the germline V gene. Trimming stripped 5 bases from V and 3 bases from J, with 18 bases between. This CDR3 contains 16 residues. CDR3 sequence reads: CASSPRWSGGTDTQYF. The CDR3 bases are TGTGCCAGCAGCCCGAGGTGGAGTGGCGGAACAGATACGCAGTATTTT.

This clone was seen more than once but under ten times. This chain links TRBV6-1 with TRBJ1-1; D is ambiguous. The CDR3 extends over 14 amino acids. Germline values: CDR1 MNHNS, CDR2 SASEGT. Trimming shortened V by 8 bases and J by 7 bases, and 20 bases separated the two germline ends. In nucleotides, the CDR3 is TGTGCCAGCGGTCGCCCCTATGGCGAGGTTGAAGCTTTCTTT. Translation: CASGRPYGEVEAFF.

The CDR3: CAWLPGTSGTYEQYF. The CDR3 DNA reads as TGTGCCTGGCTACCCGGGACTAGCGGAACCTACGAGCAGTACTTC. The chain uses TRBV30 and TRBJ2-7; 11 bases fit TRBD2. Trimming at V came to 5 bases and at J to 2 bases, leaving 8 bases not matched to a gene. Germline V CDR1 and CDR2: GTSNPN, SVGIG (reference sequence). The CDR3 spans 15 residues.

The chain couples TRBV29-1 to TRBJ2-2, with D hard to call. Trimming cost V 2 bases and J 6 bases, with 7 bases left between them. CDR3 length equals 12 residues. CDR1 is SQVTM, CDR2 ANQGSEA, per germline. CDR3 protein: CSVEMPAGELFF. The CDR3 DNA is TGCAGCGTTGAAATGCCCGCCGGGGAGCTGTTTTTT.

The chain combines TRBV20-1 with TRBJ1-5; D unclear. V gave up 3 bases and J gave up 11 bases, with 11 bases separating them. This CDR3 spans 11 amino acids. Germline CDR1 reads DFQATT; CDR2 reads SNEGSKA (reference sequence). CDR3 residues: CSASLGETQHF. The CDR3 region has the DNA TGCAGTGCTAGCCTTGGGGAGACCCAGCATTTT.